The 6 T cell receptor beta chains given below trace back to one sample, sequenced in a study of T cell changes during pregnancy in multiple sclerosis. Data came from immunoSEQ multiplex PCR; TCRdb stores just in-frame clones and leaves some out. The repertoire has over 85,000 clones, 90% to 95% of them found once; the top ten carry roughly 1.7%. The sample in question was peripheral blood, obtained after pregnancy. The receptors originated from a female donor in good health, enrolled as a control in a pregnancy study.

The chain is built from TRBV27 and TRBJ1-5, with D maybe TRBD1 (6 bases). V gave up 4 bases and J gave up 5 bases, with 12 bases separating them. This CDR3 has 14 residues. Germline V gene sequence: CDR1 MNHEY, CDR2 SMNVEV (reference sequence). The CDR3 bases are TGTGCCAGCAGTTCACAGGGTACCCATCAGCCCCAGCATTTT. Its translation: CASSSQGTHQPQHF.

This clone was counted only a few times. The chain is built from TRBV10-3 and TRBJ1-1; 10 bases align to TRBD1. CDR3 size: 14 residues. CDR1 is ENHRY, CDR2 SYGVKD, per germline. J was trimmed by 6 bases and V by 6 bases; bases with no gene match: 7. DNA of the CDR3: TGTGCCATCAGGACAGGGGGCGTCTATCCTGAAGCTTTCTTT. Protein sequence: CAIRTGGVYPEAFF.

V is TRBV9 and J is TRBJ1-2; the match to TRBD1 covers 8 bases. J lost 7 bases, V lost 4 bases, and 9 bases had no gene match. This CDR3 contains 14 residues. Germline CDR1 reads SGDLS; CDR2 reads YYNGEE. The CDR3 sequence is CASSPRQGISGYTF. As DNA, the CDR3 is TGTGCCAGCAGCCCCCGACAGGGGATCTCTGGCTACACCTTC. The complete variable domain, with remaining parts taken from reference TRBV9 and TRBJ1-2, reads DSGVTQTPKHLITATGQRVTLRCSPRSGDLSVYWYQQSLDQGLQFLIQYYNGEERAKGNILERFSAQQFPDLHSELNLSSLELGDSALYFCASSPRQGISGYTFGSGTRLTVV.

The V and J genes are TRBV9 and TRBJ1-5; unclear D gene. The germline gives CDR1 SGDLS, CDR2 YYNGEE. The V end was cut by 5 bases, the J end by 7 bases, with 13 bases between. This CDR3 has 13 amino acids. As DNA, the CDR3 is TGTGCCAGCAGTGGGTTGGGTAGCCAGCCCCAGCATTTT. It is translated as CASSGLGSQPQHF.

This chain connects TRBV27 to TRBJ2-1; D remains ambiguous. CDR1 MNHEY and CDR2 SMNVEV come from the germline V gene (reference sequence). The CDR3 sequence is 13 residues long. V was clipped by 3 bases and J by 8 bases, with 11 bases between them. The CDR3 nucleotides read TGTGCCAGCAGTTTGATCCAGGATGATGAGCAGTTCTTC. Translating gives CASSLIQDDEQFF.

This chain's CDR3 is CSVTTDRDNSPLHF. Here the CDR3 DNA reads TGCAGCGTGACCACTGACAGGGATAATTCACCCCTCCACTTT. The chain links TRBV29-1 to TRBJ1-6, with 7 bases matching TRBD1. The CDR3 is 14 amino acids. Trimming at V came to 6 bases and at J to 5 bases, leaving 7 bases not matched to a gene. Germline CDR1 is SQVTM and CDR2 is ANQGSEA.